Reported below is one T cell receptor beta chain. The CDR3 has 13 residues. Germline-derived CDR1 and CDR2 are MDHEN and SYDVKM. V lost 5 bases and J lost 2, with 9 bases in between. The data are from a study of control samples from healthy donors and cancer patients. The repertoire was sequenced with immunoSEQ multiplex PCR; TCRdb's copy has only in-frame clones and lacks some. Counted here are 100,000 to 150,000 clones, 85% to 95% occurring once; the ten biggest clones make up about 0.6%. The sequencing input was PBMCs. This TCR came from a man at least 80 years old with head and neck cancer. This chain joins TRBV28 and TRBJ1-2; D not resolved. The CDR3 region has the DNA TGTGCCAGCAGTCCGGTCGCCAACTATGGCTACACCTTC. Translation gives CASSPVANYGYTF.